This T cell receptor beta chain was documented in a study of T cell clonality in common variable immunodeficiency. Equal genomic DNA amounts from CVID and control samples were sequenced. Libraries were prepared by immunoSEQ multiplex PCR; TCRdb keeps only in-frame clonotypes and omits some of them. This sample carries over 4,500 clones, none of them present only once. This clone was counted between two and nine times. Antigen unknown. The CDR3 is cut off 3 residues early in the read; its end comes from the germline J gene. Study-wide points: In common variable immunodeficiency, TCR beta chains reportedly carried fewer deletions and N-nucleotide insertions. What drives increased CVID clonality needs T cell subpopulation sequencing.

Reduced serum IgG, IgA and/or IgM plus specific antibody deficiency defined CVID. Germline CDR1 and CDR2: LNHDA and SQIVND (reference sequence). V lost 4 bases, J lost 0 bases, and 14 bases lay in between. This CDR3 has 16 amino acids. The sequence came from a human donor with common variable immunodeficiency. The sample consisted of peripheral blood mononuclear cells. The chain recombines TRBV19 with TRBJ2-3, with D perhaps matching TRBD2 (5 bases). The part of the CDR3 DNA that was read is TGTGCCAGTAGTAACCTCGGCTGGACTAGCACAGATACG. Encoded protein: CASSNLGWTSTDT. The whole CDR3 sequence reads CASSNLGWTSTDTQYF.